The 12 T cell receptor beta chains below come from one sample, sequenced in a study of T cell responses to AZD1222 COVID-19 vaccine. Profiled with immunoSEQ multiplex PCR; TCRdb holds only in-frame clones, not every one. The sample comprises around 100,000 clones, more than 85% of which are singletons, and around 4.7% rests with the top ten. Sequencing was performed on peripheral blood, taken on day 0 of AZD1222 vaccination. The receptors were sampled from an adult in good health.

The genes are TRBV2 and TRBJ1-4; D is perhaps TRBD1 (5 bases). V lost 7 bases and J 7 bases, leaving 19 bases between the germline ends. CDR1 and CDR2 (germline): SNHLY, FYNNEI. This CDR3 contains 15 residues. The CDR3 spells CASTRDLLSVEKLFF. The CDR3 DNA sequence: TGTGCCAGCACCCGGGACCTTCTCTCCGTTGAAAAACTGTTTTTT.

V gene TRBV2 combines with J gene TRBJ2-5, with 9 bases that match TRBD2. This CDR3 is 13 amino acids long. The trim removed 7 bases at V and 5 bases at J, leaving 5 bases unmatched. Germline CDR1 reads SNHLY; CDR2 reads FYNNEI. The CDR3 DNA reads as TGTGCCAGCACTAGCGGGATTGTCGAGACCCAGTACTTC. Translation: CASTSGIVETQYF.

The DNA for the CDR3 is TGTGCCAGCAGCGTGGAAGCGGGAGGGCCTAACACCGGGGAGCTGTTTTTT. It specifies CASSVEAGGPNTGELFF. The chain has TRBV9 and TRBJ2-2; 10 nucleotides line up with TRBD2. Germline CDR1 reads SGDLS; CDR2 reads YYNGEE. Unmatched junction bases numbered 6, after V lost 2 bases and J lost 2 bases. The CDR3 totals 17 residues.

Concerning this clone itself: The junction departs from the called germline gene at one end, perhaps through a read error. The rearrangement uses TRBV11-2 and TRBJ1-6; the match to TRBD1 covers 7 bases. CDR1 is SGHAT, CDR2 FQNNGV, per germline. This CDR3 comprises 14 residues. The CDR3 sequence: CASSLDRVNSPLHF. The DNA for the CDR3 is TGTGCCAGCAGCCTAGACAGGGTGAATTCACCCCTCCACTTT.

The chain carries TRBV24-1 and TRBJ2-2; 8 bases map to TRBD2. Germline CDR1 reads KGHDR; CDR2 reads SFDVKD. V gave up 4 bases and J gave up 5 bases; unmatched junction bases: 8. The CDR3 is 16 residues long. CDR3 coding DNA: TGTGCCACCAGTGACCGTACTAGCGGACTTACCGGGGAGCTGTTTTTT. Translating gives CATSDRTSGLTGELFF.

This clone occurred once. V is TRBV19 and J is TRBJ2-1; TRBD1 matches at 8 bases. Germline loops: CDR1 LNHDA, CDR2 SQIVND (reference sequence). V dropped 2 bases and J dropped 8; count of bases not matched to a gene: 8. There are 15 residues in the CDR3. The CDR3 DNA sequence: TGTGCCAGTAGTATAAGTAGTCAGGGGGCTCATGAGCAGTTCTTC. Translation: CASSISSQGAHEQFF.

The rearrangement links TRBV4-1 to TRBJ1-4; TRBD1 is a possible D gene (5 bases). This CDR3 contains 16 residues. The germline gives CDR1 MGHRA, CDR2 YSYEKL. With 1 base removed from V and 8 bases from J, the gap between germline ends came to 17 bases. The CDR3 sequence: CASSQAAGGYREKLFF. CDR3 bases: TGCGCCAGCAGCCAAGCCGCGGGGGGTTATCGAGAAAAACTGTTTTTT.

The chain employs TRBV10-2 and TRBJ1-1; D ambiguous. Germline V CDR1 and CDR2: WSHSY, SAAADI. This CDR3 has 14 amino acids. The germline V and J ends were trimmed by 3 bases and 6 bases, with 14 bases remaining between them. The CDR3 spells CASSDGQMDPEAFF. The CDR3, as DNA: TGCGCCAGCAGTGATGGGCAGATGGACCCTGAAGCTTTCTTT.

The chain uses TRBV5-1 and TRBJ1-1; D unclear. Trimming stripped 2 bases from V and 5 bases from J, with 13 bases between. Germline CDR1 reads SGHRS; CDR2 reads YFSETQ. CDR3 length: 14 amino acids. This CDR3 reads CASSFLTSGTEAFF. CDR3 nucleotides: TGCGCCAGCAGCTTCTTAACTTCGGGGACTGAAGCTTTCTTT.

The chain carries TRBV7-2 and TRBJ1-2, with D hard to call. The CDR3 spans 13 residues. V dropped 2 bases and J dropped 0 bases, with 4 bases sitting between them. The germline gives CDR1 SGHTA, CDR2 FQGNSA. This CDR3 is CASSLSANYGYTF. In DNA form, the CDR3 reads TGTGCCAGCAGCTTATCGGCTAACTATGGCTACACCTTC.

This clone has only a few counts. The chain links TRBV30 to TRBJ2-1; TRBD2 might be the D (6 bases). Trimming shortened V by 0 bases and J by 6 bases, and 18 bases separated the two germline ends. This CDR3 region has 16 residues. Germline V CDR1 and CDR2: GTSNPN, SVGIG (reference sequence). As DNA, the CDR3 is TGTGCCTGGAGTGTAGGTGCGGCACTAGCCTTCAATGAGCAGTTCTTC. Translation: CAWSVGAALAFNEQFF.

This clone appeared once. J is TRBJ1-6 and V is TRBV3-1 (or the pseudogene TRBV3-2), with 7 bases that match TRBD1. The V and J ends lost 5 bases and 9 bases, in that order; junction bases with no gene match: 7. Germline CDR1 is LGHDT and CDR2 is YNNKEL (reference sequence). The CDR3 covers 14 residues. DNA of the CDR3: TGTGCCAGCAGCTACCGACAGGGCTCTTCACCCCTCCACTTT. Its translation is CASSYRQGSSPLHF.